This T cell receptor beta chain was identified in a study of blood T cell repertoires in COVID-19 (dated by TCRdb to about 2020). Broadly, across the study: Samples from collaborators originated in the United States, Italy and Spain and spanned both the acute and convalescent phases of COVID-19. The samples were drawn from the first 160 participants of the ongoing ImmuneRACE study and from 1,254 subjects provided by 6 global collaborators. Where available, HLA class I and class II types were taken from metadata supplied by the sample provider and were not determined by assay-based typing. The material from the prospective study consisted of cDNA or gDNA derived from T cells, B-cell-depleted T cells, or PBMCs. A de-identified subject ID, COVID-19 status, age in years and sex were almost always included in the sample metadata. Subjects who had been exposed to COVID-19, were actively infected with it, or had recovered from it provided the deeply sampled blood TCRbeta repertoires that made up the dataset. The repertoires were made available in a free public database intended to serve as a resource for research on the immune response to SARS-CoV-2.

Comments on this clone: It lacks a known antigen. Per-base quality was not reported, and no clone a single base away is much larger than it.

General conclusions and limits of the study: How much clinical and demographic metadata was included differed by source and by participant, and the metadata was provided uncurated.

The immunoSEQ Assay, a bias-controlled multiplex PCR, was used to amplify TCRbeta CDR3 regions from genomic DNA. Per the authors' processing: Within the assay, amplification of reference gene primers was used to estimate how many nucleated cells each sample contained. To quantify the absolute abundance of each unique TCRbeta CDR3 rearrangement, sequence reads were collapsed and filtered. Productive Simpson clonality was computed per sample as the square root of Simpson's diversity index over productive rearrangements. The table was pulled from immuneACCESS by TCRdb, which kept in-frame rearrangements only. Such tables lose some clones; where checked, under half of the loss comes from unresolved V genes, and the rest has no known cause. V and J calls and clone size are copied from that table; D and trimming were computed from the DNA. Counted in this sample were about 340,000 clones; over 70% of them appeared once. About 6.3% of the sample lies in the top ten.

In Seattle, one collaborating source enrolled patients while the infection was active and tracked those patients longitudinally over the course of disease. Whole blood was collected in K2EDTA tubes by collaborating institutions according to the institutions' own protocols. For TCRbeta analysis, collaborators shipped samples as frozen whole blood, isolated PBMCs, or DNA extracted from either of those sample types. The source material was peripheral blood. This TCR was sampled from a woman in her 50s with COVID-19, enrolled during active disease.

The nucleotide sequence reads as follows: TGTGCCACCAGTCGGGGAGGGGACCAAGAGACCCAGTACTTC. This yields the protein CATSRGGDQETQYF. This chain joins TRBV24-1 to TRBJ2-5; 7 junctional bases match TRBD2. V is pruned by 6 bases and J by 0 bases, leaving 3 bases of the junction without a gene match. Taken from the germline V gene, the CDR1 and CDR2 loops are KGHDR and SFDVKD. The CDR3 has 14 amino acids, counting the end cysteine and phenylalanine. CDR3 DNA is the only sequence kept; it has 42 bases, read in frame from the first base.